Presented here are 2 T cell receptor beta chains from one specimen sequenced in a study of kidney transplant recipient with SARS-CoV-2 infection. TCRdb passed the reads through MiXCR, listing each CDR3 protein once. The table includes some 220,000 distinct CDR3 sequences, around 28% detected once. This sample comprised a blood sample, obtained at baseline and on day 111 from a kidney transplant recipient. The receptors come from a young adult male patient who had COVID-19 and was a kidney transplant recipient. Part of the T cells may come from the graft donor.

The CDR3 spells CASSEEGGQPQHF. The DNA for the CDR3 is TGCGCCAGCAGCGAGGAGGGAGGTCAGCCCCAGCATTTT. The V gene is TRBV5-1, the J gene TRBJ1-5; no clear D. The CDR3 runs to 13 residues. CDR1 is SGHRS and CDR2 is YFSETQ in the germline V gene. Trimming removed 4 bases from V and 6 bases from J, with 11 bases in between.

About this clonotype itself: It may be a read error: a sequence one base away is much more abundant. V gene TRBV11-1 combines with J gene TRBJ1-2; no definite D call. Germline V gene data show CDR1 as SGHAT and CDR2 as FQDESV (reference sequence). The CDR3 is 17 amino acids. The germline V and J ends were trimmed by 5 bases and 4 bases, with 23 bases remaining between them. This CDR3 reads CASSIKVKAGKAYGYTF. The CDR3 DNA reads TGTGCCAGCAGCATAAAGGTTAAGGCTGGAAAGGCCTATGGCTACACCTTC.